The 9 T cell receptor beta chains reported below all come from one sample, sequenced in a study of blood T cell repertoires in COVID-19. The table came from immunoSEQ multiplex PCR; TCRdb's copy has only in-frame clones and leaves some out. The sample yields approximately 140,000 clones, about 90% seen once. Sequenced: peripheral blood. Source of these receptors: a woman aged 60-75 years with active or convalescent COVID-19.

The chain is built from TRBV19 and TRBJ1-1, with D maybe TRBD1 (6 bases). V was clipped by 11 bases and J by 0 bases, with 13 bases between them. This CDR3 spans 13 amino acids. In germline, CDR1 is LNHDA, CDR2 SQIVND (reference sequence). CDR3 bases: TGTGCCGTAAGGACAGACATGAACACTGAAGCTTTCTTT. Encoded protein: CAVRTDMNTEAFF.

The chain employs TRBV2 and TRBJ2-2; D is uncertain. V lost 3 bases and J 0 bases, leaving 5 bases between the germline ends. CDR1 is SNHLY and CDR2 is FYNNEI in the germline V gene. The CDR3 runs to 14 residues. The DNA of the CDR3 is TGTGCCAGCAGTGATGACACGAACACCGGGGAGCTGTTTTTT. Its protein product is CASSDDTNTGELFF.

The chain joins TRBV10-2 to TRBJ1-5; 7 bases agree with TRBD1. CDR1 and CDR2 (germline): WSHSY, SAAADI. CDR3 length equals 15 residues. The trim removed 5 bases at V and 4 bases at J, leaving 8 bases unmatched. The CDR3 coding sequence is TGCGCCAGCAGTTTCGATGGACAGGTTAATCAGCCCCAGCATTTT. It specifies CASSFDGQVNQPQHF.

The V gene is TRBV25-1, the J gene TRBJ2-1, with 8 nucleotides matching TRBD2. CDR1 and CDR2 (germline): MGHDK, SYGVNS. This CDR3 comprises 16 residues. Unmatched junction bases numbered 10, after V lost 2 bases and J lost 7 bases. The CDR3 loop is CASSEVGRGGRNEQFF. CDR3 sequence (DNA): TGTGCCAGCAGTGAAGTGGGACGGGGGGGCAGAAATGAGCAGTTCTTC. Complete variable domain (other parts from reference TRBV25-1 and TRBJ2-1): EADIYQTPRYLVIGTGKKITLECSQTMGHDKMYWYQQDPGMELHLIHYSYGVNSTEKGDLSSESTVSRIRTEHFPLTLESARPSHTSQYLCASSEVGRGGRNEQFFGPGTRLTVL.

The DNA for the CDR3 is TGTGCCAGCAGCGTTACCGGGGGATACTCTGGGGCCAACGTCCTGACTTTC. This codes for CASSVTGGYSGANVLTF. The J gene is TRBJ2-6, the V gene TRBV9; TRBD2 might be the D (6 bases). Trimming removed 2 bases from V and 0 bases from J, with 12 bases in between. The CDR3 runs 17 residues. CDR1 SGDLS and CDR2 YYNGEE come from the germline V gene.

V usage is TRBV5-1 and J usage is TRBJ1-3, with D unclear. V lost 1 base and J 0 bases, leaving 14 bases between the germline ends. The CDR3 is 17 residues long. Per germline, CDR1 SGHRS and CDR2 YFSETQ. The CDR3 here is CASSLMVGAVSGNTIYF. The CDR3 DNA is TGCGCCAGCAGCTTGATGGTAGGAGCCGTCTCTGGAAACACCATATATTTT.

CDR3 region: CASSQDLQAGNEKLFF. CDR3 DNA sequence: TGCGCCAGCAGCCAAGATCTTCAGGCAGGGAATGAAAAACTGTTTTTT. The V gene is TRBV4-3, the J gene TRBJ1-4; TRBD1 is a possible D gene (5 bases). Germline V gene data show CDR1 as LGHNA and CDR2 as YSLEER. The CDR3 loop spans 16 amino acids. With 0 bases removed from V and 5 bases from J, the gap between germline ends came to 13 bases.

This clone has just a few counts. The chain carries TRBV2 and TRBJ1-3, with D possibly TRBD1 on 6 matching bases. Germline V gene data show CDR1 as SNHLY and CDR2 as FYNNEI. V was pared by 7 bases and J by 2 bases, with 9 bases between. This CDR3 region has 13 residues. This chain's CDR3 is CASTRGTGNTIYF. The CDR3 region has the DNA TGTGCCAGCACCAGGGGTACTGGAAACACCATATATTTT. The full variable domain, rest sourced from reference TRBV2 and TRBJ1-3, is EPEVTQTPSHQVTQMGQEVILRCVPISNHLYFYWYRQILGQKVEFLVSFYNNEISEKSEIFDDQFSVERPDGSNFTLKIRSTKLEDSAMYFCASTRGTGNTIYFGEGSWLTVV.

This clone showed up just once. J is TRBJ1-2 and V is TRBV21-1; the D call in the table, TRBD1, was not verified against the DNA. TRBV21-1 is deemed a pseudogene. The CDR3 extends over 15 amino acids. CDR3 nucleotide sequence: TGTGCCAGCAGCCCTTTTCCCAGGGGGCCCCTAGGCTACACCTTC. Translated: CASSPFPRGPLGYTF.